What follows is one TCR beta chain and its context. Its antigen is unknown. The sample is drawn from a study of cytomegalovirus exposure and HLA in healthy donors. For the study at large: A preliminary data release comprised around 90 million unique TCRs obtained from HLA-typed donors.

Amplification used 60 Vbeta primers and 13 Jbeta primers. The assay was immunoSEQ multiplex PCR, and TCRdb's table has in-frame clones only and misses some. The table includes fewer than 250,000 clones, around 80% detected once. Findings and limits, study-wide: The listing of 160 or so TCR beta chains classed them as cytomegalovirus-associated. Many donors shared some public TCRs, even though most TCR sequences were rare.

The source material was PBMCs. The TCR was taken from a boy between 2 and 15 years old in good health and CMV-seronegative.

The CDR3: CASNGAGRRADTQYF. In DNA, the CDR3 is TGTGCCAGCAATGGGGCAGGGCGTAGGGCAGATACGCAGTATTTT. The chain links TRBV27 to TRBJ2-3; D might be TRBD1 (5 bases). V was pared by 7 bases and J by 4 bases, with 18 bases between. The CDR3 contains 15 residues. The V gene's germline CDR1 is MNHEY and CDR2 SMNVEV (reference sequence).